This passage covers 13 T cell receptor beta chains from one sample sequenced in a study of shared clonotypes between healthy human individuals (dated by TCRdb to 2018 to 2020). Library creation used the immunoSEQ multiplex PCR assay. TCRdb retrieved this table from immuneACCESS and kept in-frame rearrangements only. Not all clones are present; in checked studies, unresolved V genes account for under half, and no reason is known for the remainder. The table for this sample lists about 380,000 clones; about 96% of them were counted only once. Jointly, the top ten make up around 0.29% of the sample. Sequencing used memory CD8+ T cells sorted from blood. Taken with the paper, the label for cell subset or site translates to: CD45RO+ cells pooled with CCR7-negative TemRA cells. These receptors were collected from a young man in good health.

This chain connects TRBV6-1 to TRBJ1-2; no firm D call. The CDR3 loop spans 12 amino acids. Germline V gene lookup returns CDR1 MNHNS and CDR2 SASEGT. V lost 1 base to trimming and J lost 4 bases, with 4 bases between them. The CDR3 DNA follows: TGTGCCAGCAGTGAAGGGACCTATGGCTACACCTTC. This gives the protein CASSEGTYGYTF.

The CDR3 DNA reads as TGTGCCAGCAGTCACCCGGGACTAGCGGGAGGGCCGCCAGATACGCAGTATTTT. It yields the protein CASSHPGLAGGPPDTQYF. The chain links TRBV28 to TRBJ2-3; TRBD2 matches at 16 bases. Looked up from germline, CDR1 is MDHEN and CDR2 is SYDVKM. CDR3 length: 18 residues. J lost 4 bases, V lost 5 bases, and 9 bases had no gene match.

V and J are TRBV6-5 and TRBJ2-7, with 8 bases matching TRBD1. The germline CDR1 and CDR2 sequences are MNHEY and SVGAGI. V lost 4 bases and J lost 3; bases outside the gene matches: 2. This CDR3 contains 13 residues. CDR3 protein: CASSSGGLYEQYF. The DNA for the CDR3 is TGTGCCAGCAGTTCAGGGGGCCTCTACGAGCAGTACTTC.

The V gene is TRBV30, the J gene TRBJ1-5; D call uncertain. The CDR3 totals 15 residues. Germline V gives CDR1 GTSNPN, CDR2 SVGIG (reference sequence). Trimming took 1 base from V and 2 from J, leaving 12 bases between them. CDR3 nucleotide sequence: TGTGCCTGGAGTGCAGGCTCTGGGGGCAATCAGCCCCAGCATTTT. It specifies CAWSAGSGGNQPQHF.

The J gene is TRBJ2-7, the V gene TRBV6-1; no clear D. The CDR3 loop spans 12 amino acids. CDR1 is MNHNS, CDR2 SASEGT, per germline. V gave up 8 bases and J gave up 0 bases, with 8 bases separating them. This CDR3 is CASGRSSYEQYF. The DNA for the CDR3 is TGTGCCAGCGGCCGCAGCTCCTACGAGCAGTACTTC.

The chain couples TRBV7-3 to TRBJ2-4; 7 bases match TRBD2. CDR3 length: 14 residues. Losses at the gene ends were 0 bases for V and 4 bases for J; bases not matched to a gene: 0. Germline loops: CDR1 SGHTA, CDR2 FQGTGA. Written as DNA, the CDR3 is TGTGCCAGCAGCTTAACTAGCGGGAAAAACATTCAGTACTTC. Amino acids: CASSLTSGKNIQYF.

CDR3 nucleotides: TGTGCCAGCAGGAGATCAAAGGGAGAGACCCAGTACTTC. This translates into CASRRSKGETQYF. The V and J genes are TRBV7-9 and TRBJ2-5; D unresolved. Trimming took off 6 bases at V and 4 bases at J, with 12 bases between the two ends. This CDR3 has 13 residues. CDR1 SEHNR and CDR2 FQNEAQ come from the germline V gene (reference sequence).

The chain employs TRBV2 and TRBJ1-1, with TRBD1 matching 7 bases. Per the germline V gene, CDR1 is SNHLY and CDR2 is FYNNEI. Unmatched junction bases numbered 6, after V lost 0 bases and J lost 5 bases. The CDR3 loop spans 15 amino acids. In DNA form, the CDR3 reads TGTGCCAGCAGTGAAGCCAGGGGGTTCGGAACTGAAGCTTTCTTT. Protein sequence: CASSEARGFGTEAFF.

J is TRBJ2-7 and V is TRBV5-1; D gene uncertain. Germline lookup yields CDR1 SGHRS and CDR2 YFSETQ. The CDR3 has 12 amino acids. The V end was cut by 2 bases, the J end by 3 bases, with 6 bases between. The CDR3: CASSLSHYEQYF. The CDR3 DNA reads TGCGCCAGCAGCTTAAGTCACTACGAGCAGTACTTC. Filled out from reference TRBV5-1 and TRBJ2-7, the complete variable domain reads KAGVTQTPRYLIKTRGQQVTLSCSPISGHRSVSWYQQTPGQGLQFLFEYFSETQRNKGNFPGRFSGRQFSNSRSEMNVSTLELGDSALYLCASSLSHYEQYFGPGTRLTVT.

The chain is built from TRBV7-8 and TRBJ2-1; 7 positions match TRBD2. The length of the CDR3 is 14 residues. Unmatched junction bases numbered 4, after V lost 4 bases and J lost 4 bases. Germline lookup yields CDR1 SGHVS and CDR2 FQNEAQ. As DNA, the CDR3 is TGTGCCAGCAGCTCGGGACTACTTTACAATGAGCAGTTCTTC. Protein product: CASSSGLLYNEQFF.

This clone was counted once. The rearrangement links TRBV28 to TRBJ1-1; possible D gene TRBD1, 6 bases. The CDR3 extends over 14 amino acids. Germline lookup yields CDR1 MDHEN and CDR2 SYDVKM. Between the trimmed V and J ends, which lost 1 base and 5 bases, there was a span of 11 bases. The CDR3, as DNA: TGTGCCAGCAGTTTATCGGGGGCGCGAACTGAAGCTTTCTTT. Translated: CASSLSGARTEAFF.

On this clone: In the same sample, other DNA sequences code for this CDR3. The rearrangement links TRBV28 to TRBJ1-2; unclear D gene. This CDR3 is 11 amino acids long. V was trimmed by 8 bases and J by 0 bases, leaving 4 bases between them. CDR1 is MDHEN and CDR2 is SYDVKM in the germline V gene. CDR3 sequence (DNA): TGTGCCAGCCGAACTAACTATGGCTACACCTTC. It translates to CASRTNYGYTF.

This clone was observed a single time. The chain joins TRBV5-1 to TRBJ1-3; 10 positions agree with TRBD1. CDR3 length equals 16 residues. Germline CDR1 is SGHRS and CDR2 is YFSETQ. V lost 1 base, J lost 4 bases, and 5 bases stayed unmatched. This chain's CDR3 is CASSLTTGGLGNTIYF. DNA of the CDR3: TGCGCCAGCAGCTTGACGACAGGGGGCCTAGGAAACACCATATATTTT.